The entry below describes one T cell receptor (beta chain). A single count supports this clone. What this receptor recognizes is not known. No per-base quality is available; no much larger clone lies one base away. The cysteine opens and the phenylalanine closes a CDR3 of 14 amino acids. Just the 42-base CDR3 DNA is kept, in frame starting at base 1. CDR1 and CDR2 were assigned from the germline V gene as SNHLY and FYNNEI. V has 5 bases trimmed and J has 11 bases trimmed; junction bases matching no gene number 12. The CDR3 regions of human TCRbeta chains were analyzed by immunosequencing. As for how the authors treated the data: Repertoire TCRs were matched against a reference library of SARS-CoV-2-specific TCRs generated with the MIRA antigen-specificity platform. Breadth was defined as the fraction of unique TCRs that were SARS-CoV-2-associated, and depth was defined as the fraction of total T cells that were SARS-CoV-2-associated. Using the MIRA data, each spike-specific TCR was mapped to the spike region that the TCR reacts to and placed in a CD4 or CD8 class. Log10-transformed breadth and depth values were compared by one-way ANOVA with Sidak's multiple comparisons tests. Entries here come from immuneACCESS through TCRdb and include only in-frame sequences with V and J called. Some clones fail to appear in such tables; in the studies checked, an unresolved V gene covers under half of the shortfall, and the cause of the remainder is unknown. V, J and clone size reflect that table, while D and trimming were determined from the DNA. This sample has over 150,000 clones in its table, and 87% of those were observed once. Together, the top ten hold 2.6% of the sample.

The entry originates in a study of T cell responses to AZD1222 COVID-19 vaccine (TCRdb year 2021). Regarding the complete study: Because spike-specific TCR depth and breadth did not differ between the two schedules, AZD1222 recipients who got a second dose at roughly 4 weeks were pooled with those who got a second dose at roughly 12 weeks. TCR sequencing covered some 240 trial participants: 200 to 220 given two doses of AZD1222 and about 26 given two doses of MenACWY control vaccine. Trial participants were enrolled into age subgroups of 18-55, 56-69 and 70-plus years, which contained 148, 28 and 57 TCR-sequenced participants, respectively. The paper as a whole reports these results and caveats: No day 14 peak-response samples were available, so repertoires were characterized only after the peak T cell response. In the small 56-69-year group, the increase in depth fell short of significance, most likely because of low power. The whole spike protein was spanned by vaccine-associated CD4 TCRs, and dominant responses were seen in regions 160-218 and 743-854. Conclusions about previously exposed vaccinees were limited because only a handful of AZD1222 recipients were SARS-CoV-2 seropositive at baseline. After two AZD1222 doses, both the breadth and the depth of spike-specific TCRs were significantly higher than at day 0 and than in MenACWY recipients. Nearly half of unique spike-specific TCRs reportedly recognized epitopes outside regions mutated in the B.1.351 and B.1.1.7 variants. Most participants were white British and females outnumbered males, and the authors suggested that clonal diversity may have been underestimated.

The label giving this sample's time point can be read as: baseline before first vaccination. Vaccinee samples were obtained from the UK trials COV001 and COV002, which included a single-blind randomized controlled phase 2/3 trial of AZD1222 (ChAdOx1 nCoV-19) in healthy adults. For TCRbeta chain sequencing, PBMC samples from trial participants were taken at day 0 and at day 28 after the second dose. The source of this sequence is an adult in good health. The V and J genes are TRBV2 and TRBJ1-3, and 7 bases in between align with TRBD1. The sample was peripheral blood, taken on day 0 of AZD1222 vaccination. The CDR3 reads CASSPGQVQRAIYF. In nucleotides, the sequence is TGTGCCAGCAGTCCCGGACAGGTGCAACGCGCCATATATTTT.